This T cell receptor beta chain was captured by sequencing in a study of CD8 T cells in Susac syndrome. Study information: When their blood was taken, the Susac syndrome patients had either not yet had any therapy, were taking corticosteroids, or were taking intravenous immunoglobulin alone.

Note on this clonotype: Its matching antigen is unknown.

TEMRA cells were FACS-enriched, while CD8+ and CD4+ T cells were negatively isolated. With random hexamers, roughly 0.45 to 1 ug RNA was reverse transcribed. Multiplex immunoSEQ PCR targeted 54 Vbeta and 13 Jbeta TCR beta segments. One entry per CDR3 protein results from TCRdb running MiXCR on the immunoSEQ multiplex PCR reads. The data show 240,000 or so distinct CDR3 sequences, 96% seen once. The study's findings and limits: It was acknowledged in the study that the number of individuals who were included in its TCR sequencing and HLA analysis was relatively small.

V was pared by 4 bases and J by 4 bases, with 10 bases between. Germline CDR1 LGHNA, CDR2 YNFKEQ. This CDR3 is built from 13 residues. This TCR derives from a human donor with Susac syndrome. V is TRBV4-2 and J is TRBJ1-1, with D possibly being TRBD1 (5 bases). Material for sequencing was CD4+ T cells from PBMCs. This chain's CDR3 is CASSLQGTTEAFF. DNA for the CDR3: TGTGCCAGCAGCCTGCAGGGTACCACTGAAGCTTTCTTT.